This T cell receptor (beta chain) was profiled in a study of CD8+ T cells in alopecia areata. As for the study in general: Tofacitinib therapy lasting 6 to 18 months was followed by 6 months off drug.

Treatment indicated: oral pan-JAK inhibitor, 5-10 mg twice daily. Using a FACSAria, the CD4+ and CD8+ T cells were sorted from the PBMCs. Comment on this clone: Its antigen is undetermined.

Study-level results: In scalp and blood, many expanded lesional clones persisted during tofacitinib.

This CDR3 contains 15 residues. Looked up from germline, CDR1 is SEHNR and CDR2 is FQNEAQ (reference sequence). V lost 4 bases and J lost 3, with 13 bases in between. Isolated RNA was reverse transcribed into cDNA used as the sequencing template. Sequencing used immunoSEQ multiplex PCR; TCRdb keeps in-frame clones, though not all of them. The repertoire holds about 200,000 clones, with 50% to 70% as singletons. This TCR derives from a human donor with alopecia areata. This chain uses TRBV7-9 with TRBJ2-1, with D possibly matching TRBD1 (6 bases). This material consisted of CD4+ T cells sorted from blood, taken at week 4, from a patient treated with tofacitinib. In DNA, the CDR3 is TGTGCCAGCAGCTATCCAGGGGTCCTCTACAATGAGCAGTTCTTC. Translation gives CASSYPGVLYNEQFF. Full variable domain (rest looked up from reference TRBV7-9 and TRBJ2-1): DTGVSQNPRHKITKRGQNVTFRCDPISEHNRLYWYRQTLGQGPEFLTYFQNEAQLEKSRLLSDRFSAERPKGSFSTLEIQRTEQGDSAMYLCASSYPGVLYNEQFFGPGTRLTVL.